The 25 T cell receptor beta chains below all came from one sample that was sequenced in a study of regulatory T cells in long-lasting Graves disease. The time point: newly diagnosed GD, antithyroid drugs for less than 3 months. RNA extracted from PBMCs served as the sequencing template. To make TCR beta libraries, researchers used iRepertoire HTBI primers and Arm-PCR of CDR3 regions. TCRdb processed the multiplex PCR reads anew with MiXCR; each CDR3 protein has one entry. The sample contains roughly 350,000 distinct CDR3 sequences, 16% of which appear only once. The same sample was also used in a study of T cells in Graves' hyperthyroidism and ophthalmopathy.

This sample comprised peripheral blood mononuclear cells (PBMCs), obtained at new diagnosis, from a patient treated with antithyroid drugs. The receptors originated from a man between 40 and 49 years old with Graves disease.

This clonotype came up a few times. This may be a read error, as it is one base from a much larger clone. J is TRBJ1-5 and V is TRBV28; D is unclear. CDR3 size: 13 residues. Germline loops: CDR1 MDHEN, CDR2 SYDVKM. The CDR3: CASSSSFNQSQHF. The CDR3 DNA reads TGTGCCAGCAGTTCCTCATTCAATCAGTCCCAGCATTTT. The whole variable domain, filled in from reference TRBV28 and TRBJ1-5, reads DVKVTQSSRYLVKRTGEKVFLECVQDMDHENMFWYRQDPGLGLRLIYFSYDVKMKEKGDIPEGYSVSREKKERFSLILESASTNQTSMYLCASSSSFNQSQHFGDGTRLSIL.

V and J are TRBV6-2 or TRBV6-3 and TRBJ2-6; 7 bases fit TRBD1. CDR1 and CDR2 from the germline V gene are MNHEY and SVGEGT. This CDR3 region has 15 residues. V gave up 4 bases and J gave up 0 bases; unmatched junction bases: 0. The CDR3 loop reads CASSWDSSGANVLTF. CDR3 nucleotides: TGTGCCAGCAGTTGGGACAGCTCTGGGGCCAACGTCCTGACTTTC.

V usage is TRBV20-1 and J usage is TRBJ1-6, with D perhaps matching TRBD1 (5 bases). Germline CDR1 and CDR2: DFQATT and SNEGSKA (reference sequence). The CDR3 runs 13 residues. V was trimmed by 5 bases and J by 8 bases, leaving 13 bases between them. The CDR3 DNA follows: TGCAGTGCTGATCGGGGCCTGGATTCACCCCTCCACTTT. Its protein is CSADRGLDSPLHF.

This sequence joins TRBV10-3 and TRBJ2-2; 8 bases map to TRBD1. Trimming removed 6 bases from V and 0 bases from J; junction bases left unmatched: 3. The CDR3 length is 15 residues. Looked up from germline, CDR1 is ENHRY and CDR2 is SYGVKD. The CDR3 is CAIRTGATNTGELFF. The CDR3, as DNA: TGTGCCATCAGGACAGGGGCGACGAACACCGGGGAGCTGTTTTTT.

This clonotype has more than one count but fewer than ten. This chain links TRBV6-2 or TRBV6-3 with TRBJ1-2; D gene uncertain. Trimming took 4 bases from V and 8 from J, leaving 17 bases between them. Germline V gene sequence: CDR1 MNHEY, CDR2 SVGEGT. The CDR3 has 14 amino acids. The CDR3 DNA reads TGTGCCAGCAGTTTCTCACTCGCAAGGTCGGGCTACACCTTC. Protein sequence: CASSFSLARSGYTF.

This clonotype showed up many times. CDR3 loop: CSVYDRGANTEAFF. CDR3 nucleotide sequence: TGCAGCGTCTACGACAGGGGGGCGAACACTGAAGCTTTCTTT. This chain connects TRBV29-1 to TRBJ1-1; 9 nucleotides match TRBD1. CDR1 and CDR2 (germline): SQVTM, ANQGSEA. The V gene end was trimmed by 6 bases and the J gene end by 1 base; junction bases not matched to a gene: 6. The CDR3 totals 14 residues.

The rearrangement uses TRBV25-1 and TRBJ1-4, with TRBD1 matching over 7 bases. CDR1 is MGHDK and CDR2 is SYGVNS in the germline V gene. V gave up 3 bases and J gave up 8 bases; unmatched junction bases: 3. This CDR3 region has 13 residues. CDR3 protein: CASSDRGSEKLFF. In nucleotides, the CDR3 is TGTGCCAGCAGTGACAGGGGGAGCGAAAAACTGTTTTTT.

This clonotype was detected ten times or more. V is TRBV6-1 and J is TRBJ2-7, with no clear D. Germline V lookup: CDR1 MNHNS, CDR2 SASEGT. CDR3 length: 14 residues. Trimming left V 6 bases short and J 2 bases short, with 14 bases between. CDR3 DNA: TGTGCCAGCAGCGCCGGCTTAGGGCCCTACGAGCAGTACTTC. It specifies CASSAGLGPYEQYF.

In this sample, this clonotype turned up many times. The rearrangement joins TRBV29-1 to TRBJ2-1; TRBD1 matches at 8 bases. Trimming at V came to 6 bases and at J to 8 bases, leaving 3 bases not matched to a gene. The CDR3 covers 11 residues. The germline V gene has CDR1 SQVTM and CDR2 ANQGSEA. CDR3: CSVQTGDEQFF. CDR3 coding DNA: TGCAGCGTCCAGACAGGGGATGAGCAGTTCTTC.

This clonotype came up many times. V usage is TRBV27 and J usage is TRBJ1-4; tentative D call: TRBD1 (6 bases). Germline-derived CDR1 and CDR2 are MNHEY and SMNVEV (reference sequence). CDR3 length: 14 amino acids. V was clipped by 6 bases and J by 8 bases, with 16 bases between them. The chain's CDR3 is CASSRSGGREKLFF. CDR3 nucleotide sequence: TGTGCCAGCAGCCGTAGTGGGGGGCGCGAAAAACTGTTTTTT.

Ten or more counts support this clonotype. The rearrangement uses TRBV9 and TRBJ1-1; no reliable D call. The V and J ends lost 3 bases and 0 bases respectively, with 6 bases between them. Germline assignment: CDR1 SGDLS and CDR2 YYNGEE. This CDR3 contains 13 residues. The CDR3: CASSASLNTEAFF. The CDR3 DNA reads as TGTGCCAGCAGCGCTAGTCTGAACACTGAAGCTTTCTTT. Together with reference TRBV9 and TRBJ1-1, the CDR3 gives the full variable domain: DSGVTQTPKHLITATGQRVTLRCSPRSGDLSVYWYQQSLDQGLQFLIQYYNGEERAKGNILERFSAQQFPDLHSELNLSSLELGDSALYFCASSASLNTEAFFGQGTRLTVV.

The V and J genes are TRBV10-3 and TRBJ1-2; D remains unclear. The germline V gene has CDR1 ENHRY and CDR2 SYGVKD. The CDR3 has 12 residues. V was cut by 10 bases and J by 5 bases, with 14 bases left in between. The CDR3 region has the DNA TGTGCCACCGCCTTGGCCCGGTATGGCTACACCTTC. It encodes CATALARYGYTF.

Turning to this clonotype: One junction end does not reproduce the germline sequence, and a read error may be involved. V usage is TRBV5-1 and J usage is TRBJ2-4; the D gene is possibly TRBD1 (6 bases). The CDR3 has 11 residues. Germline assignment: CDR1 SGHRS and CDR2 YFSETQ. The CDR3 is CASSLGQNEFF. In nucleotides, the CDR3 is TGCGCCAGCAGCCTCGGACAGAATGAGTTCTTC.

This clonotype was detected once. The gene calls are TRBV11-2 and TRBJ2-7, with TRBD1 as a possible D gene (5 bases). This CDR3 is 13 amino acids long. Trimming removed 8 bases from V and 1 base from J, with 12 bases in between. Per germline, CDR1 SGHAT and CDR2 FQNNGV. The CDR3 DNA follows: TGTGCCAGCGTAGCTCAGGGATCCTACGAGCAGTACTTC. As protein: CASVAQGSYEQYF.

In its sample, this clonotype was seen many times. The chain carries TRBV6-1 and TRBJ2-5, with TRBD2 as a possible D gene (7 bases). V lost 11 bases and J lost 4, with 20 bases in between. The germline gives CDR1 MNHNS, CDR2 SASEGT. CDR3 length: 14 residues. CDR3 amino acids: CAGRRGTTVETQYF. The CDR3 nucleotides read TGTGCCGGTCGAAGGGGGACTACCGTAGAGACCCAGTACTTC.

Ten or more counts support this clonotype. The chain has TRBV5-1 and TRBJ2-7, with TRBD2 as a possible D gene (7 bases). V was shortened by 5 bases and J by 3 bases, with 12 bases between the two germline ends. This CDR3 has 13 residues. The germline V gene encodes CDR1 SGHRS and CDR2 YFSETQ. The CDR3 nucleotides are TGCGCCAGCAGATCGGGGGGCCGCTACGAGCAGTACTTC. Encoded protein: CASRSGGRYEQYF.

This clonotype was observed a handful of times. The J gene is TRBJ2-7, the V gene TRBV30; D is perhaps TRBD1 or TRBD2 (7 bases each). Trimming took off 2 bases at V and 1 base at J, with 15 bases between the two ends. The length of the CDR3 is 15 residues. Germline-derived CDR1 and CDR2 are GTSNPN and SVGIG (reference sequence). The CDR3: CAWSFPQGGSYEQYF. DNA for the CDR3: TGTGCCTGGAGTTTCCCCCAGGGGGGGTCCTACGAGCAGTACTTC.

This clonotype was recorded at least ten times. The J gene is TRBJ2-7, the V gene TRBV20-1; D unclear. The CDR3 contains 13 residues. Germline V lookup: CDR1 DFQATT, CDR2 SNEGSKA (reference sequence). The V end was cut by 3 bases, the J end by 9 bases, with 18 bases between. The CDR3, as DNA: TGCAGTGCTAGGGGTGGCCAGGATCTGTCGCAGTACTTC. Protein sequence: CSARGGQDLSQYF.

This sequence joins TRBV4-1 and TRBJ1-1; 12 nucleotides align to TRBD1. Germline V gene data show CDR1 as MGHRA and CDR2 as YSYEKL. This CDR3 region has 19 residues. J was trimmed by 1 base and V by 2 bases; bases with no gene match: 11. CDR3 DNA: TGCGCCAGCAGCCAAAAATCACCGGGACAGGGGGCGGAGAACACTGAAGCTTTCTTT. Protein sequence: CASSQKSPGQGAENTEAFF.

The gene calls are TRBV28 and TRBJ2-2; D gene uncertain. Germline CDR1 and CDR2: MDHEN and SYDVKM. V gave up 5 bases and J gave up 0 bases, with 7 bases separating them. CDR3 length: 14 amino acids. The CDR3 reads CASSELTNTGELFF. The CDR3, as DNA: TGTGCCAGCAGTGAATTGACGAACACCGGGGAGCTGTTTTTT.

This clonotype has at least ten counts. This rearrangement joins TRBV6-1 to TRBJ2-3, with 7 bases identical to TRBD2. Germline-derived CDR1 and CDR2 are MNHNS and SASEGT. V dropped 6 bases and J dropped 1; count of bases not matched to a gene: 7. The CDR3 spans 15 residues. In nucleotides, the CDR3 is TGTGCCAGCAGCCGCCGGCTAGCGGGCACAGATACGCAGTATTTT. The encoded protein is CASSRRLAGTDTQYF.

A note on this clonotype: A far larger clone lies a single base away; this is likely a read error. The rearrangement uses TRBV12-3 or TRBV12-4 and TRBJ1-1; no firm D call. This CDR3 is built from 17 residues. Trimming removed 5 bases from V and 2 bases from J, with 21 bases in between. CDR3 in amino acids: CASSGAPPSSGNTEAFF. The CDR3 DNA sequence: TGTGCCAGCAGTGGAGCGCCCCCCTCCAGTGGTAACACTGAAGCTTTCTTT.

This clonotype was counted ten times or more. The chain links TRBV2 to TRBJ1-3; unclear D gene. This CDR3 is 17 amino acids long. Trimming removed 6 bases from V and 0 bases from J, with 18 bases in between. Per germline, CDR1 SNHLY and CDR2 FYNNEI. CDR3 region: CASSHGRAFGSGNTIYF. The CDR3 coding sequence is TGTGCCAGCAGCCACGGACGCGCCTTCGGCTCTGGAAACACCATATATTTT.

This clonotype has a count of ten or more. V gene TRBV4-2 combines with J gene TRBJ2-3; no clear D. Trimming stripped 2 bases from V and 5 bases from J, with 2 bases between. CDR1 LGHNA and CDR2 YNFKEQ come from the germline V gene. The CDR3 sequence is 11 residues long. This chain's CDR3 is CASSQLDTQYF. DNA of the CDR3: TGTGCCAGCAGCCAATTAGATACGCAGTATTTT.

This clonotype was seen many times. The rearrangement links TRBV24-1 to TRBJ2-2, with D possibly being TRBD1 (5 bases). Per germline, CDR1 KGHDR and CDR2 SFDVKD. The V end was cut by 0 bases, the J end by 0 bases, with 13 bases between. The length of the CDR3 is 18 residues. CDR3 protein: CATSDLPRQGSNTGELFF. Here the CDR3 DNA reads TGTGCCACCAGTGATTTGCCCCGGCAGGGCTCGAACACCGGGGAGCTGTTTTTT.